A single TCR beta chain is shown here with its context. This sample was taken from a study of siplizumab effects on memory and regulatory T cells. The V segment lost 5 bases and the J segment 5 bases; nucleotides outside the gene matches: 10. Per germline, CDR1 SEHNR and CDR2 FQNEAQ (reference sequence). The CDR3 consists of 16 residues. The protocol was immunoSEQ multiplex PCR, while the TCRdb copy is restricted to in-frame clones and leaves out a portion. The sample shows about 85,000 clones, over 90% of them seen only once. The chain is built from TRBV7-9 and TRBJ2-3, with 10 bases fitting TRBD1. The receptor comes from a human donor in good health. What was sequenced was CD8+ T cells sorted from blood. The DNA for the CDR3 is TGTGCCAGCAGCCCCACCGGGACAGGGGCACGAGATACGCAGTATTTT. Protein: CASSPTGTGARDTQYF.